This T cell receptor (beta chain) derives from a study of blood T cell repertoires in COVID-19. TCRdb's table, derived via immunoSEQ multiplex PCR, lists solely in-frame clones and lacks some. Of 96,000 or so clones in the sample, around 81% are singletons; the top ten hold approximately 4.6%. Germline V gene lookup returns CDR1 DFQATT and CDR2 SNEGSKA (reference sequence). CDR3 size: 11 residues. The gene calls are TRBV20-1 and TRBJ1-1; no definite D call. The clonotype originates from an elderly man with COVID-19, enrolled during active disease. Sample: peripheral blood. The DNA of the CDR3 is TGCAGCGGAATAGGGAGCACTGAAGCTTTCTTT. Its protein is CSGIGSTEAFF.